This T cell receptor beta chain was recorded in a study of spatial heterogeneity in lung cancer. At the level of the study: Detection consistently captured more beta-chain sequences than alpha-chain sequences. General study points: The appearance of ubiquitous expanded tumor TCRs in blood was greater at resection than follow-up.

About this clonotype: As yet, its antigen is unknown.

This CDR3 has 17 amino acids. V was cut by 0 bases and J by 7 bases, with 19 bases left in between. Germline CDR1 is SGHAT and CDR2 is FQNNGV. Each TCR cDNA molecule carried a unique molecular identifier. Each CDR3 protein gets one entry after TCRdb re-called the 5' RACE reads with MiXCR. The data hold about 82,000 distinct CDR3 sequences, with roughly 12% observed a single time. Time point indicated: sample taken at primary tumor resection. Researchers sequenced whole RNA taken from tumor, nontumor lung or frozen PBMC without sorting. Patients with untreated early-stage non-small cell lung cancer, numbering 55 to 80, were the donors.

The chain recombines TRBV11-2 with TRBJ1-5; D gene ambiguous. This specimen was PBMCs, taken at surgery. The TCR was taken from a male donor with early-stage non-small cell lung cancer. The CDR3 is CASSLEIEVLALQPQHF. CDR3 nucleotides: TGTGCCAGCAGCTTAGAGATAGAGGTTCTTGCTCTGCAGCCCCAGCATTTT.